Each of the 15 T cell receptor beta chains below was sequenced from the same sample in a study of T cells after yellow fever vaccination. Each CDR3 protein is one row after TCRdb ran MiXCR on the 5' RACE reads. The sample contains hundreds of thousands of distinct CDR3 sequences, roughly 4% of which appear only once. Material: PBMCs, obtained on the day of the yellow fever booster vaccination. The receptors originated from a man aged 18 to 30 who received the YFV17D yellow fever vaccine.

This clonotype showed up just a few times. The chain uses TRBV12-3 or TRBV12-4 and TRBJ1-5; D is perhaps TRBD1 (5 bases). V was cut by 5 bases and J by 4 bases, with 15 bases left in between. The CDR3 is 15 residues long. In DNA, the CDR3 is TGTGCCAGCAGTCCCGCCGGGACCCCTAATCAGCCCCAGCATTTT. Translated, it gives CASSPAGTPNQPQHF.

This clonotype was seen a handful of times. This chain links TRBV5-6 with TRBJ1-1; D unresolved. The CDR3 extends over 14 amino acids. Germline V lookup: CDR1 SGHDT, CDR2 YYEEEE. Trimming shortened V by 1 base and J by 1 base, and 8 bases separated the two germline ends. The CDR3 reads CASSLIQKNTEAFF. The CDR3, as DNA: TGTGCCAGCAGCTTGATCCAGAAGAACACTGAAGCTTTCTTT.

This clonotype was picked up a small number of times. The chain employs TRBV28 and TRBJ1-2; D is possibly TRBD1 (6 bases). V was cut by 7 bases and J by 2 bases, with 20 bases left in between. The germline V gene has CDR1 MDHEN and CDR2 SYDVKM. This CDR3 contains 16 residues. CDR3 bases: TGTGCCAGCAAGCTCCCGCAGGGGATGGGAAACTATGGCTACACCTTC. Encoded protein: CASKLPQGMGNYGYTF.

The rearrangement uses TRBV12-3 or TRBV12-4 and TRBJ1-2; D is unclear. Trimming stripped 5 bases from V and 3 bases from J, with 10 bases between. There are 13 residues in the CDR3. The CDR3 loop is CASSPNPDYGYTF. The DNA for the CDR3 is TGTGCCAGCAGTCCGAACCCCGACTATGGCTACACCTTC.

The table lists this clonotype with many counts. This sequence joins TRBV11-3 and TRBJ2-3, with D possibly matching TRBD2 (6 bases). Trimming removed 1 base from V and 6 bases from J, with 8 bases in between. Germline values: CDR1 SGHNT, CDR2 YENEEA. CDR3 length: 13 residues. The CDR3 region is CASSLAGVDTQYF. For the CDR3, the DNA is TGTGCCAGCAGCTTAGCGGGGGTGGATACGCAGTATTTT.

This clonotype was found many times. V is TRBV5-1 and J is TRBJ1-1, with no clear D. V was cut by 0 bases and J by 4 bases, with 7 bases left in between. CDR1 and CDR2 (germline): SGHRS, YFSETQ. The CDR3 covers 13 residues. CDR3 sequence reads: CASSLDMGTEAFF. CDR3 bases: TGCGCCAGCAGCTTGGACATGGGCACTGAAGCTTTCTTT. The whole variable domain, remainder taken from reference TRBV5-1 and TRBJ1-1, is KAGVTQTPRYLIKTRGQQVTLSCSPISGHRSVSWYQQTPGQGLQFLFEYFSETQRNKGNFPGRFSGRQFSNSRSEMNVSTLELGDSALYLCASSLDMGTEAFFGQGTRLTVV.

There are many counts of this clonotype. The chain links TRBV10-3 to TRBJ2-6; 11 nucleotides line up with TRBD1. The V segment lost 6 bases and the J segment 0 bases; nucleotides outside the gene matches: 7. The germline gives CDR1 ENHRY, CDR2 SYGVKD. The CDR3 consists of 18 residues. CDR3 region: CAIRGTGGSASGANVLTF. The CDR3 nucleotides are TGTGCCATCAGGGGGACAGGGGGTTCCGCCTCTGGGGCCAACGTCCTGACTTTC.

This chain links TRBV19 with TRBJ1-1, with D unclear. Trimming removed 3 bases at V and 1 base at J, with 6 bases between. From germline, CDR1 is LNHDA and CDR2 SQIVND (reference sequence). The length of the CDR3 is 13 residues. The CDR3 protein is CASSISRNTEAFF. The CDR3 nucleotides are TGTGCCAGTAGTATCTCCCGGAACACTGAAGCTTTCTTT.

This clonotype was seen only a few times. The V gene is TRBV7-9, the J gene TRBJ2-1, with TRBD1 matching 7 bases. Looked up from germline, CDR1 is SEHNR and CDR2 is FQNEAQ (reference sequence). Unmatched junction bases numbered 13, after V lost 2 bases and J lost 0 bases. CDR3 length equals 19 residues. This CDR3 reads CASSLTGTAYRSSYNEQFF. CDR3 nucleotide sequence: TGTGCCAGCAGCTTAACCGGGACAGCGTATAGGAGCTCCTACAATGAGCAGTTCTTC.

This clonotype was found a few times. The rearrangement links TRBV12-3 or TRBV12-4 to TRBJ2-5; D not certain. Trimming cost V 3 bases and J 5 bases, with 10 bases left between them. The CDR3 runs 13 residues. CDR3 amino acids: CASSFLGWETQYF. In nucleotides, the CDR3 is TGTGCCAGCAGTTTTCTGGGCTGGGAGACCCAGTACTTC.

This clonotype was observed a handful of times. The chain is built from TRBV3-1 and TRBJ1-3; 7 nucleotides match TRBD1. The CDR3 has 16 amino acids. The V segment lost 4 bases and the J segment 3 bases; nucleotides outside the gene matches: 9. Germline V lookup: CDR1 LGHDT, CDR2 YNNKEL (reference sequence). CDR3 protein: CASSRRRDSFGNTIYF. The CDR3 bases are TGTGCCAGCAGCCGACGGCGGGACAGCTTTGGAAACACCATATATTTT.

This clonotype was counted ten times or more. This sequence joins TRBV12-3 or TRBV12-4 and TRBJ2-1, with 11 bases that match TRBD1. The CDR3 is 16 residues long. V lost 1 base to trimming and J lost 7 bases; unmatched junction nucleotides: 6. This CDR3 is CASSLVRTGGLNEQFF. CDR3 nucleotides: TGTGCCAGCAGTTTAGTCAGGACAGGGGGCCTTAATGAGCAGTTCTTC.

The chain couples TRBV20-1 to TRBJ2-3; D uncertain. The CDR3 spans 14 residues. The germline gives CDR1 DFQATT, CDR2 SNEGSKA (reference sequence). V gave up 2 bases and J gave up 1 base, with 10 bases separating them. This CDR3 is CSARWAQGTDTQYF. CDR3 DNA: TGCAGTGCTAGATGGGCGCAGGGCACAGATACGCAGTATTTT.

This clonotype has a count of ten or more. The chain links TRBV7-2 to TRBJ2-2, with D unclear. Germline V gives CDR1 SGHTA, CDR2 FQGNSA. Trimming removed 1 base from V and 2 bases from J, with 8 bases in between. This CDR3 is 15 amino acids long. The CDR3 sequence: CASSLGTVNTGELFF. CDR3 coding DNA: TGTGCCAGCAGCTTAGGGACGGTCAACACCGGGGAGCTGTTTTTT.

There are many counts of this clonotype. The chain combines TRBV18 with TRBJ1-5, with D perhaps TRBD1 (5 bases). V was shortened by 1 base and J by 1 base, with 5 bases between the two germline ends. Germline V gives CDR1 KGHSH, CDR2 LQKENI. The CDR3 contains 14 residues. DNA of the CDR3: TGTGCCAGCTCACCACAGGGGAGCAATCAGCCCCAGCATTTT. Residues: CASSPQGSNQPQHF.